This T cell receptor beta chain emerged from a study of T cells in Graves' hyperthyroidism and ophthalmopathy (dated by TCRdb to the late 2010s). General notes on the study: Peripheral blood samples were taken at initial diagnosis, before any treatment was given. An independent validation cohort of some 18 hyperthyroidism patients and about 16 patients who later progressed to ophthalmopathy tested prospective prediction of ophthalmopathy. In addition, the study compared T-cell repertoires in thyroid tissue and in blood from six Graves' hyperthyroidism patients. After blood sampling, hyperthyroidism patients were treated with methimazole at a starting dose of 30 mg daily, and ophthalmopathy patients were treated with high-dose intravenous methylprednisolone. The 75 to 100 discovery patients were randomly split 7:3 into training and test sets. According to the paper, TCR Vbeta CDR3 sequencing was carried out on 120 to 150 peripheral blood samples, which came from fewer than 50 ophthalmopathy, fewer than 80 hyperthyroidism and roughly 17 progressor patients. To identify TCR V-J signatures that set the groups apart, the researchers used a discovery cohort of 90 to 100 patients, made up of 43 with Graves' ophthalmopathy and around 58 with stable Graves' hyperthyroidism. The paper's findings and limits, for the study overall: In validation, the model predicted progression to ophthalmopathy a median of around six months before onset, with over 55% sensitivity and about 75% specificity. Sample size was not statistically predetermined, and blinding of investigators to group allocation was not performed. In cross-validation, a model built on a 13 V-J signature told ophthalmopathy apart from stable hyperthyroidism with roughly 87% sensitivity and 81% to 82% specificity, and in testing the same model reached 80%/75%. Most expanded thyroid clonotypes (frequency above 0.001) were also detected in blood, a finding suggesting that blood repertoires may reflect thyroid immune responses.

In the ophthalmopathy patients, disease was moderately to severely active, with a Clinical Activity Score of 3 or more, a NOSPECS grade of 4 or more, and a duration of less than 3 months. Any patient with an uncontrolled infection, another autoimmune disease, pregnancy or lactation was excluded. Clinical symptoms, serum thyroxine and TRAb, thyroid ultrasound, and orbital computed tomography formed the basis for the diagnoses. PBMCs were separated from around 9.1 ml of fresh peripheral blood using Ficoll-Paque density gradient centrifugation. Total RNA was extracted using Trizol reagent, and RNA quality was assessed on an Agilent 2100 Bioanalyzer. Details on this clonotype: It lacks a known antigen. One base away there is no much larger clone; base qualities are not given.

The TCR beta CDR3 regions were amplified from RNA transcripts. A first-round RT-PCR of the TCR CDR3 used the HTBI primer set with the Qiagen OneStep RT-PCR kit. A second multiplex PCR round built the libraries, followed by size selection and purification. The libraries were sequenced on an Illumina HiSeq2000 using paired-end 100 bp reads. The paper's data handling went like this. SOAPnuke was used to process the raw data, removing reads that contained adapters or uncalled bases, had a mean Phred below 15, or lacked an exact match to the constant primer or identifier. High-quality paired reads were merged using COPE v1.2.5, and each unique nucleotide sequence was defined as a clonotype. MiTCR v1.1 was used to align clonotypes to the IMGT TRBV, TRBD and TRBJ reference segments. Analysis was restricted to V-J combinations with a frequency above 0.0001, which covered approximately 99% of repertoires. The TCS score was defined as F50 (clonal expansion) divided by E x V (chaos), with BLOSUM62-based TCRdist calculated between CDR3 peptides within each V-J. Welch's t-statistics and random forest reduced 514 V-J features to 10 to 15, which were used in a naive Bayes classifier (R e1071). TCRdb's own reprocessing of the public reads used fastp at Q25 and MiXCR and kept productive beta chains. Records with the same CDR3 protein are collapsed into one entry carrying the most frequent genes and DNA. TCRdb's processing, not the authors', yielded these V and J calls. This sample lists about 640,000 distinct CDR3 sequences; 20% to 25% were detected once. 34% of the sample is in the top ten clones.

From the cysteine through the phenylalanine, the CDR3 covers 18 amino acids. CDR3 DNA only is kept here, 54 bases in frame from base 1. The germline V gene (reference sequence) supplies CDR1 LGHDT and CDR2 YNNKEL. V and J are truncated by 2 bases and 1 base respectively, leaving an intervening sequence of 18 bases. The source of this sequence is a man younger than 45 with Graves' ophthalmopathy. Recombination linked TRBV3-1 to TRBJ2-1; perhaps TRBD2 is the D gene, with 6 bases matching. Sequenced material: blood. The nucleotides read TGTGCCAGCAGCCAACTGTCCCTGCGGGGTTTTTCCTACAATGAGCAGTTCTTC. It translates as CASSQLSLRGFSYNEQFF.